This T cell receptor (beta chain) was sequenced during a study of T cells in Graves' hyperthyroidism and ophthalmopathy. Regions amplified from RNA transcripts were the TCR beta CDR3 regions. In the first-round RT-PCR of the TCR CDR3, the HTBI primer set was used. TCRdb re-analysed the multiplex PCR reads in MiXCR, keeping a single row per CDR3 protein. This sample has about 500,000 distinct CDR3 sequences, with 40% to 55% found just once. General study findings and limits: Blood also carried most thyroid clonotypes expanded above 0.001. The model's output predicted ophthalmopathy at a median of approximately 6.5 months prior to onset.

Every diagnosis used clinical symptoms, serum thyroxine and TRAb, thyroid ultrasound and orbital computed tomography. This CDR3 is 13 amino acids long. V lost 5 bases to trimming and J lost 4 bases, with 8 bases between them. Germline V gives CDR1 SGHTA, CDR2 FQGNSA. To note about this clonotype: Its specificity is unknown. A clone one base away is much larger, so this may be a read error.

The receptor comes from an adult woman with Graves' disease, either hyperthyroidism or ophthalmopathy (not recorded which). The chain combines TRBV7-2 with TRBJ1-4; D possibly corresponds to TRBD1 (5 bases). The sequenced sample consisted of peripheral blood or thyroid tissue (not recorded which). The CDR3 reads CASSGDGNEKLFF. In DNA form, the CDR3 reads TGTGCCAGCAGCGGGGACGGTAATGAAAAACTGTTTTTT.